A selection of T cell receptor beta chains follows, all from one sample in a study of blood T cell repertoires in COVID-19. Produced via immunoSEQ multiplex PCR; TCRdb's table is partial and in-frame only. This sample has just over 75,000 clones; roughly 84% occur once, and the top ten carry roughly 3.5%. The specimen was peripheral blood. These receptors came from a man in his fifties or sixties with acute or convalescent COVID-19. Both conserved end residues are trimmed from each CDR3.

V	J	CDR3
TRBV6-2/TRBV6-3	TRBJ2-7	ASSYGTTSTYEQY
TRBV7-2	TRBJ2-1	ASSLSSGSAHEQF
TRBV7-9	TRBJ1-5	ASSPATGKDQPQH
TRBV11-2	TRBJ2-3	ASSTHRGRADTQY
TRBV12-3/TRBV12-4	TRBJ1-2	ASSLHSGYGYT
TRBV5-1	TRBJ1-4	ASSRSGTNEKLF
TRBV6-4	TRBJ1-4	ASSDGGQVFEKLF
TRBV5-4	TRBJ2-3	ASSFATSLTDTQY
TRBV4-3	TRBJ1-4	ASSQEVRATNEKLF
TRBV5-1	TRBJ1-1	ASSSMETEAF
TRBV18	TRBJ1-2	ASSPNLQGALGYT
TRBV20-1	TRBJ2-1	SASGGLAGSYNEQF
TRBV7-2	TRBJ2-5	ASSPDRARQETQY
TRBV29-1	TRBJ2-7	SAKTSGYEQY
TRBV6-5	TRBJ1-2	ASSKQGVEGYT
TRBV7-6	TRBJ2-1	ASSILTGGWNEQF
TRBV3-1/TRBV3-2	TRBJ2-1	ASSQNDRGRYNEQF
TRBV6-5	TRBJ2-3	ASSSPFTSDRTQY
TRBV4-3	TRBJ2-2	ASRTGIGLAGELF
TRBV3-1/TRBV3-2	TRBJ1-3	ASSQAVSGNTIY
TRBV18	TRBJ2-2	ASSPAGGRAGELF
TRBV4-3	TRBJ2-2	ASSLRLAGGPDTGELF
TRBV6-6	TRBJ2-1	ASTFSGSSYNEQF
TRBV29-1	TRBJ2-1	SPPGRAGGPGLNEQF
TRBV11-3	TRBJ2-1	ASSSDNEQF
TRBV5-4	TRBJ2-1	ASSPGASGGAQRF
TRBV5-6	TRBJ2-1	ASSLFEGLANEQF
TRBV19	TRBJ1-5	ASTRYTDRSNQPQH
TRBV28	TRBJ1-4	ASSSGRQAHEKLF
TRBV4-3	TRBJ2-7	ASSQDRGTGFPYEQY
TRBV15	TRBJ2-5	ATSRGGFGETQY
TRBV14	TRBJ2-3	ASSQSQGPGDTQY
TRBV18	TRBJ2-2	ASSPTGPVGELF
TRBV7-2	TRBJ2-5	ASSVRQGPKETQY
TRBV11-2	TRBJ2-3	ASSLEGGYDTQY
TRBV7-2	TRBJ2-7	ASSSAGQTSYEQY
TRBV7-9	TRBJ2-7	ASSPRGQAYEQY
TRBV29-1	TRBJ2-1	SVEATSGRYNEQF
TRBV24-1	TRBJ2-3	ATSDRRETDTQY
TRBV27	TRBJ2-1	ASSLPSGNEQF
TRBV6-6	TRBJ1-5	ASSYSMGGQPQH
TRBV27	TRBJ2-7	ASIGAGGRMKQY
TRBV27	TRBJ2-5	ASSFCNRGRAGKYQETQY
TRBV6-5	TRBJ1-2	ASRRGTVNYGYT
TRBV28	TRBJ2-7	ASSLEFEQY
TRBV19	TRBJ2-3	ASTDRTVPDTQY
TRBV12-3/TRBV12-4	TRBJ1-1	ASSSREATEAF
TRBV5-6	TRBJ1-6	ASSSSGGSYNSPLH
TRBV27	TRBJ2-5	ASRSVLASGRETQY
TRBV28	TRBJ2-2	ASSLLGAETGELF